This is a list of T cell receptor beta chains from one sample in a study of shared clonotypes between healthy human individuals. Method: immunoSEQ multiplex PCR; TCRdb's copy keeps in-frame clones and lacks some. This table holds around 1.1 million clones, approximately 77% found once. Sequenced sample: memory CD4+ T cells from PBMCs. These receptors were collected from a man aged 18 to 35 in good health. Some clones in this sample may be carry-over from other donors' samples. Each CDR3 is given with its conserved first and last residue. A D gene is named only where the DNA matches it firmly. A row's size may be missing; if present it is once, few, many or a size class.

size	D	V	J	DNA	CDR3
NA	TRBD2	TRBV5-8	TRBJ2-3	TGTGCCAGCAGCTTACTAGCGGGCATTACTAGCACAGATACGAAGTATTTT	CASSLLAGITSTDTKYF
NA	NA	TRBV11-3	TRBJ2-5	TGTGCCAGCAGCCTTGGGACGGTAGGGGAGACCCAGTACTTC	CASSLGTVGETQYF
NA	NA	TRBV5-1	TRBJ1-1	TGCGCCAGCAGCGATCCTAACACTGAAGCTTTCTTT	CASSDPNTEAFF
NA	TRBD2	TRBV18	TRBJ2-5	TGTGCCAGCTCACCACCCGGGGGGGAAAAAGAGACCCAGTACTTC	CASSPPGGEKETQYF
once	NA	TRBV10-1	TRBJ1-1	TGCGCCAGCAGTGAGTTAGGGATAACTGAAGCTTTCTTT	CASSELGITEAFF
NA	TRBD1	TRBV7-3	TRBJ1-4	TGTGCCAGCAGCCGACAGGGAAAGAATGAAAAACTGTTTTTT	CASSRQGKNEKLFF
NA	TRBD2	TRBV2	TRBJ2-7	TGTGCCAGCAGTTCGGAGGGAGGGAGCTCCTACGAGCAGTACTTC	CASSSEGGSSYEQYF
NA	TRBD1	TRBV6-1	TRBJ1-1	TGTGCCAGCAGTGAAGCGCTTCGTTACAGGGGTGACACTGAAGCTTTCTTT	CASSEALRYRGDTEAFF
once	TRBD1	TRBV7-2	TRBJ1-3	TGTGCCAGCAGCTCGAGGACAGGGTGGGGAAACACCATATATTTT	CASSSRTGWGNTIYF
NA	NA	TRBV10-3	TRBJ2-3	TGTGCCATCAGTGATGGGATTACAGATACGCAGTATTTT	CAISDGITDTQYF
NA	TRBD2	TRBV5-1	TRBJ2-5	TGCGCCAGCAGCCTGACTAGCCCCCACCAAGAGACCCAGTACTTC	CASSLTSPHQETQYF
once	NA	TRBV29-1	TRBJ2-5	TGCAGCGTTGGTCGGGAAAGAGAGACCCAGTACTTC	CSVGRERETQYF
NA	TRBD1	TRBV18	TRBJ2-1	TGTGCCAGCTCACCACCCGGTAACAGGGGGCTTCTCAATGAGCAGTTCTTC	CASSPPGNRGLLNEQFF
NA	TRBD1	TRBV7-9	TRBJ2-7	TGTGCCAGCAGCCCACAGGGGTTAGAGCAGTACTTC	CASSPQGLEQYF
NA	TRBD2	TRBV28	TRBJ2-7	TGTGCCAGCAGTCTCGCGGGAGCGGGAGGCTCCTACGAGCAGTACTTC	CASSLAGAGGSYEQYF
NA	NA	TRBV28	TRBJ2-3	TGTGCCAGCAGCCCTTGGGAAGTCAGCACAGATACGCAGTATTTT	CASSPWEVSTDTQYF
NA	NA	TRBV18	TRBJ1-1	TGTGCCAGCTCACCACCGGGGCCGGGAGCGACTGAAGCTTTCTTT	CASSPPGPGATEAFF
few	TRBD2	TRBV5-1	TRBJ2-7	TGCGCCAGCAGCTTGCGAGCGGGAGGGAATTACGAGCAGTACTTC	CASSLRAGGNYEQYF
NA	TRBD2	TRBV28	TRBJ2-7	TGTGCCAGCAGTTTAGGTTTACTAGCGAGCCACGAGCAGTACTTC	CASSLGLLASHEQYF
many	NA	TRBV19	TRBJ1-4	TGTGCCAGTAAGGACTCATGGAATGAAAAACTGTTTTTT	CASKDSWNEKLFF
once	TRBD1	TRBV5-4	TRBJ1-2	TGTGCCAGCAGCTTGGGTGGGGGACAGGCGACAAACTATGGCTACACCTTC	CASSLGGGQATNYGYTF
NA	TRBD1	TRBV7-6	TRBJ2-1	TGTGCCAGCAGCCCCCTGACAGGGTCCTCCTACAATGAGCAGTTCTTC	CASSPLTGSSYNEQFF
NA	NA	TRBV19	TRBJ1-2	TGTGCCAGTAGTATCGGGACCGTTCCCGGCTACACCTTC	CASSIGTVPGYTF
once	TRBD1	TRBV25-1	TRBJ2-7	TGTGCCAGCAGTGATCCGGGACAGGGGGCCTACGAGCAGTACTTC	CASSDPGQGAYEQYF
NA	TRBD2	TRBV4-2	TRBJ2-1	TGTGCCAGCAGCCAAGTAACTAGCGGCATCGACAATGAGCAGTTCTTC	CASSQVTSGIDNEQFF
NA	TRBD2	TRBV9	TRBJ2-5	TGTGCCAGCAACGTAGACGCTAGCGGGCAAGAGACCCAGTACTTC	CASNVDASGQETQYF
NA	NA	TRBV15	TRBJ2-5	TGTGCCACCAGCCCCAGCCCGGGGCGGGCGGAACAAGAGACCCAGTACTTC	CATSPSPGRAEQETQYF
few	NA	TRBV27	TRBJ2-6	TGTGCCAGCAGCCTTTGGGGGACGGGGAGGTCTGGGGCCAACGTCCTGACTTTC	CASSLWGTGRSGANVLTF
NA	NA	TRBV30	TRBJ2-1	TGTGCCTGGAGTGTAGGCTCCGGCGGCGAGCAGTTCTTC	CAWSVGSGGEQFF
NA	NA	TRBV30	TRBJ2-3	TGTGCCTGGAGTGAAGATACGCAGTATTTT	CAWSEDTQYF
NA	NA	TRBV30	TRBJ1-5	TGTGCCTGGAGTGGGCCCTTTTCTAGCCAGCCCCAGCATTTT	CAWSGPFSSQPQHF
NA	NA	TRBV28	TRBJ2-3	TGTGCCAGCAGTTTCGACTCGATTAGTACGCAGTATTTT	CASSFDSISTQYF
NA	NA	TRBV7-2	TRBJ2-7	TGTGCCAGCAGCTTTGGGCACCGCTACGAGCAGTACTTC	CASSFGHRYEQYF
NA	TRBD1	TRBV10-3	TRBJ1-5	TGTGCCACTTCAGGGACAGGGGCGAATCAGCCCCAGCATTTT	CATSGTGANQPQHF
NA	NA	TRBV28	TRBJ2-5	TGTGCCAGCAGTTTGGCCGAGACCCAGTACTTC	CASSLAETQYF
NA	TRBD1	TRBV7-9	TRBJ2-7	TGTGCCAGCAGATTCGGACAGGGGACCTACGAGCAGTACTTC	CASRFGQGTYEQYF
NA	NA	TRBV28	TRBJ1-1	TGTGCCAGCAGGGGGACAAGGGTGGGCACTGAAGCTTTCTTT	CASRGTRVGTEAFF
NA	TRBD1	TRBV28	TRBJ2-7	TGTGCCAGCAGTACAACCGGGACAGGGTCCTACGAGCAGTACTTC	CASSTTGTGSYEQYF
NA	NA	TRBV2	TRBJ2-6	TGTGCCAGCAGGACAGGTGGGGCCAACGTCCTGACTTTC	CASRTGGANVLTF
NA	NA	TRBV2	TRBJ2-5	TGTGCCGCCCATGGAGGGGATCGCGAGACCCAGTACTTC	CAAHGGDRETQYF
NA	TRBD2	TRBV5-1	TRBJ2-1	TGCGCCAGCAGCTTTGGAGGACTAGCGAGGGGCAATGAGCAGTTCTTC	CASSFGGLARGNEQFF
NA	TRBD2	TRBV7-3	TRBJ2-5	TGTGCCAGCAGCTCAACTCGAGCGGGGGGCTCGGAGACCCAGTACTTC	CASSSTRAGGSETQYF
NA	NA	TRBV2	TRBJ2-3	TGTGCCAGCAGGGAGGAGGGAGATACGCAGTATTTT	CASREEGDTQYF
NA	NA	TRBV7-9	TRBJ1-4	TGTGCCAGCAGCTTAGGCCCAGGGACGTGGGAAAAACTGTTTTTT	CASSLGPGTWEKLFF
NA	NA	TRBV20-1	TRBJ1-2	TGCAGTGCTAGAGCATTCCATGGCTACACCTTC	CSARAFHGYTF
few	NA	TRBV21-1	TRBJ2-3	TGTGCCAGCAGCAAAACCCGACTAGCGGGGCAGATCCTTAGCACAGATACGCAGTATTTT	CASSKTRLAGQILSTDTQYF
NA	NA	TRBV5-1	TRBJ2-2	TGCGCCAGCAGCCCCGAGGTTGGGGCAGCAAAAGCCGGGGAGCTGTTTTTT	CASSPEVGAAKAGELFF
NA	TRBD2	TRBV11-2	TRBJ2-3	TGTGCCAGCAGCTTTACTAGCGGGATTGGTGTAGATACGCAGTATTTT	CASSFTSGIGVDTQYF
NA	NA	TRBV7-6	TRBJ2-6	TGTGCCAGCAGCCGAAGTCTTTCTGGGGCCAACGTCCTGACTTTC	CASSRSLSGANVLTF
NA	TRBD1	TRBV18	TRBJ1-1	TGTGCCAGCTCACCACAGACAGGGGACGCTGAAGCTTTCTTT	CASSPQTGDAEAFF